This T cell receptor (beta chain) was obtained from a study of human thymus T cells. Study findings and constraints: Highly overlapping thymic repertoires among unrelated individuals were reported in related research. There appeared to be biased usage of V and J genes in thymic and blood repertoires.

Resections that were taken during corrective heart surgery supplied the thymus tissue. Having surgery to correct congenital heart defects, healthy Finnish infants acted as the donors. The CDR3 totals 15 residues. CDR1 and CDR2 (germline): SGHRS, YFSETQ. V gave up 1 base and J gave up 5 bases, with 15 bases separating them. Assay used: immunoSEQ multiplex PCR; TCRdb lists only in-frame clones, some missing. The sample lists some 130,000 clones, more than 90% occurring once. About this clone itself: Its antigen is unknown.

The clonotype originates from a boy under two years old with a congenital heart defect but otherwise immunologically healthy. The gene calls are TRBV5-1 and TRBJ1-2; D remains ambiguous. Sequencing was carried out using thymus tissue. The CDR3 DNA is TGCGCCAGCAGCTTGTTTGTCCATCGAAGATATGGCTACACCTTC. Its protein product is CASSLFVHRRYGYTF.